The 27 T cell receptor beta chains below were found in one sample sequenced in a study of PD-L1 blockade in urothelial cancer. Produced via immunoSEQ multiplex PCR; TCRdb's table is partial and in-frame only. The top ten clones hold 3.5% to 4.5% of a sample with over 100,000 clones, around 90% of them seen once. Regarding time point: peripheral blood 6 weeks after treatment start. Sequenced here: PBMCs, sampled around atezolizumab (anti-PD-L1) treatment. The receptors were gathered from a man between 60 and 75 years old with urothelial cancer.

This chain connects TRBV7-9 to TRBJ2-5; TRBD2 is a possible D gene (6 bases). V was shortened by 1 base and J by 4 bases, with 13 bases between the two germline ends. Germline CDR1 reads SEHNR; CDR2 reads FQNEAQ (reference sequence). The CDR3 has 15 residues. The CDR3 nucleotides read TGTGCCAGCAGCTTAGGCCAGGGAGGAGGAGAGACCCAGTACTTC. Translated, it gives CASSLGQGGGETQYF.

This clone has only one observation. Germline and junction disagree at one end, which may indicate a read error. The chain joins TRBV28 to TRBJ1-5; D possibly corresponds to TRBD1 (6 bases). CDR1 and CDR2 from the germline V gene are MDHEN and SYDVKM. The CDR3 spans 15 residues. The CDR3 is CASMTGEGGNQSQHF. CDR3 nucleotides: TGTGCCAGCATGACAGGAGAGGGTGGTAATCAGTCCCAGCATTTT.

The CDR3 DNA reads TGTGCCAGCAGCTCGGGACAGGGGGTTGGGGCCCAGTACTTC. Its protein is CASSSGQGVGAQYF. The rearrangement links TRBV5-6 to TRBJ2-5, with 11 bases aligning to TRBD1. The CDR3 covers 14 residues. J lost 9 bases, V lost 3 bases, and 7 bases had no gene match. The V gene's germline CDR1 is SGHDT and CDR2 YYEEEE.

The chain links TRBV5-1 to TRBJ2-2; the D gene is possibly TRBD1 (6 bases). The V and J ends lost 3 bases and 3 bases respectively, with 9 bases between them. CDR3 length: 14 amino acids. Germline lookup yields CDR1 SGHRS and CDR2 YFSETQ. This CDR3 reads CASSSDSHTGELFF. DNA for the CDR3: TGCGCCAGCAGCTCGGACAGCCACACCGGGGAGCTGTTTTTT.

This chain's CDR3 is CSDRQGDQETQYF. Written as DNA, the CDR3 is TGCAGCGACCGACAGGGGGACCAAGAGACCCAGTACTTC. V usage is TRBV29-1 and J usage is TRBJ2-5; 9 bases map to TRBD1. V dropped 7 bases and J dropped 0; count of bases not matched to a gene: 3. Germline loops: CDR1 SQVTM, CDR2 ANQGSEA. There are 13 residues in the CDR3.

The rearrangement joins TRBV5-4 to TRBJ2-5; TRBD2 agrees at 7 bases. CDR3 size: 14 residues. Germline CDR1 is SGHNT and CDR2 is YYREEE (reference sequence). After removal of 1 base from V and 5 bases from J, the junction contained 5 bases not matched to a gene. This chain's CDR3 is CASSLMGGTETQYF. As DNA, the CDR3 is TGTGCCAGCAGCTTGATGGGAGGGACGGAGACCCAGTACTTC.

The count of this clone is one. The V call is TRBV5-1, the J call TRBJ2-3, with 13 bases lining up with TRBD2. V shed 0 bases, J shed 4 bases, and the junction held 2 bases outside the gene matches. CDR1 is SGHRS and CDR2 is YFSETQ in the germline V gene. This CDR3 comprises 16 residues. The CDR3 reads CASSLGLAGGPDTQYF. CDR3 sequence (DNA): TGCGCCAGCAGCTTGGGACTAGCGGGAGGCCCAGATACGCAGTATTTT.

This clone has a handful of counts. The rearrangement links TRBV9 to TRBJ2-3; D is perhaps TRBD1 (6 bases). The CDR3 is 14 amino acids. Germline V gene lookup returns CDR1 SGDLS and CDR2 YYNGEE. V was shortened by 6 bases and J by 6 bases, with 17 bases between the two germline ends. The CDR3 spells CASTGDGYGDTQYF. Here the CDR3 DNA reads TGTGCCAGCACAGGGGACGGGTATGGGGATACGCAGTATTTT.

V and J are TRBV5-4 and TRBJ2-2; a possible D gene is TRBD1 (6 bases). The CDR3 sequence is 14 residues long. V was cut by 4 bases and J by 2 bases, with 9 bases left in between. CDR1 is SGHNT and CDR2 is YYREEE in the germline V gene (reference sequence). This CDR3 is CASSQGQNTGELFF. The CDR3 DNA reads as TGTGCCAGCAGCCAGGGACAAAACACCGGGGAGCTGTTTTTT.

The V call is TRBV20-1, the J call TRBJ2-7; D unresolved. Trimming took 2 bases from V and 6 from J, leaving 8 bases between them. There are 11 residues in the CDR3. Per the germline V gene, CDR1 is DFQATT and CDR2 is SNEGSKA (reference sequence). The DNA for the CDR3 is TGCAGTGCTAGATATCTCTCCGAGCAGTACTTC. It codes for CSARYLSEQYF.

The genes are TRBV18 and TRBJ2-3; D might be TRBD2 (5 bases). CDR3 size: 15 residues. Germline V gene data show CDR1 as KGHSH and CDR2 as LQKENI. The germline V and J ends were trimmed by 4 bases and 2 bases, with 13 bases remaining between them. CDR3 residues: CASSRRGSDTDTQYF. The DNA of the CDR3 is TGTGCCAGCTCACGGAGAGGGAGCGACACAGATACGCAGTATTTT.

The chain employs TRBV16 and TRBJ2-7; a weak D match, TRBD1 (6 bases). Deletions cut 3 bases from V and 6 bases from J, with 15 bases between. CDR3 length: 14 amino acids. In germline, CDR1 is KGHSY, CDR2 FQNENV. In nucleotides, the CDR3 is TGTGCCAGCAGCCATAAGACAGGTTCTTCCGAGCAGTACTTC. Residues: CASSHKTGSSEQYF.

This chain links TRBV6-5 with TRBJ2-1; D unclear. CDR3 length: 10 residues. V dropped 4 bases and J dropped 13 bases, with 8 bases sitting between them. CDR1 and CDR2 (germline): MNHEY, SVGAGI. The DNA of the CDR3 is TGTGCCAGCAGTTCCATAGAACAGTTCTTC. Amino acids: CASSSIEQFF.

This chain uses TRBV6-1 with TRBJ2-3; TRBD2 aligns across 7 bases. V was clipped by 6 bases and J by 2 bases; unmatched bases: 8. CDR1 and CDR2 (germline): MNHNS, SASEGT. This CDR3 contains 15 residues. CDR3 residues: CASSAPLAVTDTQYF. The CDR3 DNA reads TGTGCCAGCAGCGCTCCTCTAGCGGTCACAGATACGCAGTATTTT.

The chain joins TRBV1 to TRBJ2-3; the table's D gene call, TRBD2, was not cross checked with the DNA. TRBV1 has pseudogene status. The CDR3 is made up of 14 amino acids. The CDR3 sequence: CQEVGLLGADTQYF. Written as DNA, the CDR3 is TGTCAAGAGGTTGGACTCCTCGGGGCAGATACGCAGTATTTT.

This chain joins TRBV6-5 and TRBJ1-4; perhaps TRBD1 as D (6 bases). Deletions cut 8 bases from V and 8 bases from J, with 18 bases between. Per the germline V gene, CDR1 is MNHEY and CDR2 is SVGAGI. This CDR3 region has 14 residues. The CDR3 nucleotides read TGTGCCAGCCAACGGGTCCAGGGGCGAGAAAAACTGTTTTTT. It codes for CASQRVQGREKLFF.

V usage is TRBV7-3 and J usage is TRBJ2-1; TRBD2 aligns across 11 bases. The germline gives CDR1 SGHTA, CDR2 FQGTGA. V gave up 4 bases and J gave up 4 bases; unmatched junction bases: 9. The CDR3 is 17 amino acids. The CDR3 is CASSSLGTSGQYNEQFF. The CDR3 DNA follows: TGTGCCAGCAGCTCCCTGGGGACTAGCGGCCAGTACAATGAGCAGTTCTTC.

The rearrangement links TRBV27 to TRBJ2-1, with 9 bases identical to TRBD2. V was clipped by 2 bases and J by 5 bases; unmatched bases: 1. The CDR3 is 14 amino acids. Per the germline V gene, CDR1 is MNHEY and CDR2 is SMNVEV (reference sequence). The CDR3 region is CASSLSGRNNEQFF. CDR3 DNA sequence: TGTGCCAGCAGTTTAAGCGGGAGGAACAATGAGCAGTTCTTC.

The chain links TRBV30 to TRBJ2-6; possible D gene TRBD2, 6 bases. The CDR3 is 14 residues long. Trimming shortened V by 6 bases and J by 3 bases, and 12 bases separated the two germline ends. CDR1 GTSNPN and CDR2 SVGIG come from the germline V gene (reference sequence). CDR3: CACYWRGGANVLTF. In DNA, the CDR3 is TGTGCCTGTTACTGGAGGGGTGGGGCCAACGTCCTGACTTTC.

This rearrangement joins TRBV10-1 to TRBJ1-5; D possibly corresponds to TRBD1 (5 bases). The ends were cut back, 3 bases at V and 0 bases at J, with 15 bases in the middle. The CDR3 totals 17 residues. Germline CDR1 WNHNN, CDR2 SYGVQD (reference sequence). This CDR3 is CASSDRTQEYSNQPQHF. In DNA, the CDR3 is TGCGCCAGCAGTGATAGGACACAAGAGTATAGCAATCAGCCCCAGCATTTT.

The chain couples TRBV25-1 to TRBJ2-2, with 8 nucleotides matching TRBD1. This CDR3 spans 14 amino acids. Per germline, CDR1 MGHDK and CDR2 SYGVNS. J gave up 5 bases and V 4 bases, and 3 bases lay outside the gene matches. CDR3: CASSGTGTTGELFF. In nucleotides, the CDR3 is TGTGCCAGCAGTGGGACAGGGACGACCGGGGAGCTGTTTTTT. Looking up the rest from reference TRBV25-1 and TRBJ2-2 gives the full variable domain: EADIYQTPRYLVIGTGKKITLECSQTMGHDKMYWYQQDPGMELHLIHYSYGVNSTEKGDLSSESTVSRIRTEHFPLTLESARPSHTSQYLCASSGTGTTGELFFGEGSRLTVL.

This clone was observed once. The CDR3 sequence is CASSDSRQGADTQYF. CDR3 DNA: TGTGCCAGCAGTGACTCTCGGCAGGGGGCGGATACGCAGTATTTT. The rearrangement uses TRBV6-4 and TRBJ2-3, with 8 bases fitting TRBD1. Per the germline V gene, CDR1 is MRHNA and CDR2 is SNTAGT. The trim removed 0 bases at V and 6 bases at J, leaving 5 bases unmatched. This CDR3 comprises 15 residues.

The chain carries TRBV6-1 and TRBJ1-1; a possible D gene is TRBD1 (6 bases). The CDR3 runs to 11 residues. Germline assignment: CDR1 MNHNS and CDR2 SASEGT. The ends were cut back, 6 bases at V and 11 bases at J, with 13 bases in the middle. The CDR3 sequence: CASSEIQGAFF. Here the CDR3 DNA reads TGTGCCAGCAGCGAGATTCAGGGGGCTTTCTTT.

The chain links TRBV14 to TRBJ2-3; 8 nucleotides line up with TRBD1. The V segment lost 4 bases and the J segment 3 bases; nucleotides outside the gene matches: 6. The length of the CDR3 is 15 residues. Germline-derived CDR1 and CDR2 are SGHDN and FVKESK. This chain's CDR3 is CASSRTTGGTDTQYF. In nucleotides, the CDR3 is TGTGCCAGCAGCCGTACTACAGGGGGAACAGATACGCAGTATTTT.

The rearrangement links TRBV9 to TRBJ2-2; the D gene is possibly TRBD1 (6 bases). The CDR3 contains 15 residues. Germline assignment: CDR1 SGDLS and CDR2 YYNGEE. Trimming removed 2 bases at V and 9 bases at J, with 17 bases between. Here the CDR3 reads CASSVDSTFSWELFF. CDR3 DNA sequence: TGTGCCAGCAGCGTGGACAGCACCTTCTCGTGGGAGCTGTTTTTT. The whole variable domain, filled in from reference TRBV9 and TRBJ2-2, reads DSGVTQTPKHLITATGQRVTLRCSPRSGDLSVYWYQQSLDQGLQFLIQYYNGEERAKGNILERFSAQQFPDLHSELNLSSLELGDSALYFCASSVDSTFSWELFFGEGSRLTVL.

The gene calls are TRBV11-3 and TRBJ2-7; 7 positions match TRBD2. V shed 3 bases and J 2 bases; nucleotides not matched to a gene: 7. CDR1 and CDR2 (germline): SGHNT, YENEEA. The length of the CDR3 is 15 residues. The CDR3 sequence: CASSFSREMAYEQYF. CDR3 sequence (DNA): TGTGCCAGCAGCTTTTCGCGGGAGATGGCCTACGAGCAGTACTTC.

The chain has TRBV4-2 and TRBJ2-2; 10 bases agree with TRBD2. CDR1 is LGHNA, CDR2 YNFKEQ, per germline. Trimming removed 0 bases from V and 2 bases from J; junction bases left unmatched: 6. This CDR3 contains 18 residues. CDR3 in DNA: TGTGCCAGCAGCCAAGAACCCCCTAGCGGGGGAAACACCGGGGAGCTGTTTTTT. Translation gives CASSQEPPSGGNTGELFF.